A selection of T cell receptor beta chains follows, all from one sample in a study of blood T cell repertoires in COVID-19. Measured with immunoSEQ multiplex PCR; TCRdb has only the in-frame clones, and not every one. This sample has 300,000 to 350,000 clones; around 87% occur once, and the top ten carry 0.8% to 1.3%. The sample comprised peripheral blood. Receptors were obtained from a woman between 35 and 50 years old with COVID-19, enrolled during active disease. Each CDR3 is given with its conserved first and last residue. The order of the fields is V gene, D gene, J gene, clone size, CDR3 DNA, CDR3 protein. D genes are given only for firm matches. Clone size is given for some rows only: seen once, a few or many times, or a class if the clone is expanded.

TRBV19	NA	TRBJ1-5	NA	TGTGCCAGTAGTAGGGAGTCTTTTAGCAATCAGCCCCAGCATTTT	CASSRESFSNQPQHF
TRBV4-3	TRBD1	TRBJ1-2	NA	TGCGCCAGCAGCCGGCAGGACAGGGATCCAGTAGGGAACTATGGCTACACCTTC	CASSRQDRDPVGNYGYTF
TRBV19	TRBD1	TRBJ1-1	NA	TGTGCCAGTGGACAGGGTCACACTGAAGCTTTCTTT	CASGQGHTEAFF
TRBV6-2/TRBV6-3	TRBD2	TRBJ2-5	few	TGTGCCAGCAGTTACTCGAGCGGGGGCCAAGAGACCCAGTACTTC	CASSYSSGGQETQYF
TRBV9	TRBD1	TRBJ1-1	NA	TGTGCCAGCAGCGTAGAGGACAGGGGCACTGAAGCTTTCTTT	CASSVEDRGTEAFF
TRBV7-3	TRBD2	TRBJ2-2	once	TGTGCCAGCAGCTTAGAATCCAGACTAGCGGGGAACGGGGAGCTGTTTTTT	CASSLESRLAGNGELFF
TRBV7-8	NA	TRBJ1-3	NA	TGTGCCAGCAGCTTAGGGACAACTAACTCTGGAAACACCATATATTTT	CASSLGTTNSGNTIYF
TRBV7-6	TRBD1	TRBJ1-6	NA	TGTGCCAGCAGCTTAGTAACAGGGGGGACACCCCTCCACTTT	CASSLVTGGTPLHF
TRBV5-1	NA	TRBJ1-1	NA	TGCGCCAGCAGCTTGGCTACAGGGATGGGTGAAGCTTTCTTT	CASSLATGMGEAFF
TRBV11-3	NA	TRBJ2-2	NA	TGTGCCAGCAGCTTAGATTTTTCGGGGGGCTTCGGGGAGCTGTTTTTT	CASSLDFSGGFGELFF
TRBV14	TRBD1	TRBJ2-1	once	TGTGCCAGCAGCCGCCTGACAGGGGGCGCCGGCAATGAGCAGTTCTTC	CASSRLTGGAGNEQFF
TRBV5-1	TRBD1	TRBJ2-2	NA	TGCGCCAGCACCGGACAGGCCTCGAACACCAGGGAGCTGTTTTTT	CASTGQASNTRELFF
TRBV27	TRBD1	TRBJ1-1	NA	TGTGCCAGCAGTCCCCAGGGGGGCCCGAACACTGAAGCTTTCTTT	CASSPQGGPNTEAFF
TRBV5-6	TRBD1	TRBJ1-5	once	TGTGCCAGCAGCCGACAGGGGCGGAATCAGCCCCAGCATTTT	CASSRQGRNQPQHF
TRBV7-3	NA	TRBJ1-1	NA	TGTGCCAGCAGCTCAGGACAGTTCAACACTGAAGCTTTCTTT	CASSSGQFNTEAFF
TRBV10-3	NA	TRBJ2-2	NA	TGTGCCATCAGTGTAGAGGATCGGTACACCGGGGAGCTGTTTTTT	CAISVEDRYTGELFF
TRBV5-4	NA	TRBJ1-2	NA	TGTGCCAGCAGCCCCCCCCCGCCCTACGGCTATGGCTACACCTTC	CASSPPPPYGYGYTF
TRBV28	TRBD1	TRBJ1-5	NA	TGTGCCAGTACTACAGGGGGCCAGCCCCAGCATTTT	CASTTGGQPQHF
TRBV5-1	TRBD2	TRBJ2-5	NA	TGCGCCAGCAGCCGACGTGGGGGGGACCAAGAGACCCAGTACTTC	CASSRRGGDQETQYF
TRBV2	TRBD1	TRBJ1-6	once	TGTGCCAGCAGTTTTGATAGGGGGACAGGGCCCAATTCACCCCTCCACTTT	CASSFDRGTGPNSPLHF
TRBV29-1	NA	TRBJ1-1	once	TGCAGCGTGGCGCTAGCTATAGAAGCTTTCTTT	CSVALAIEAFF
TRBV5-1	NA	TRBJ1-2	NA	TGCGCCAGCAGCTTGGGACAGCCAGGGGATGGCTACACCTTC	CASSLGQPGDGYTF
TRBV11-2	NA	TRBJ1-5	NA	TGTGCCAGCAGCTTAAGCCCCGGGGGCAATCAGCCCCAGCATTTT	CASSLSPGGNQPQHF
TRBV12-3/TRBV12-4	NA	TRBJ2-7	NA	TGTGCCAGCAGTTTAACCCAGGTCGAGCAGTACTTC	CASSLTQVEQYF
TRBV7-9	NA	TRBJ1-4	NA	TGTGCCAGCAGCTTAGTCGTTAGGGGTAATGAAAAACTGTTTTTT	CASSLVVRGNEKLFF
TRBV4-3	TRBD2	TRBJ2-3	once	TGCGCCAGCAGCCAAGATGGGAGCGGGGGGGCTGTAGATACGCAGTATTTT	CASSQDGSGGAVDTQYF